These 4 T cell receptor beta chains share one sample of origin, sequenced in a study of blood T cells in healthy people across ages. Primers used in a second PCR of roughly 6 to 12 cycles were a sample-barcoded 5' primer and a J-beta primer mix. TCRdb passed the 5' RACE reads through MiXCR, listing each CDR3 protein once. The data show 1.5 million to 2 million distinct CDR3 sequences, roughly two fifths seen once. The sequencing input was blood. The receptors shown here come from a human donor in good health.

In this sample, this clonotype turned up a few times. The chain recombines TRBV7-8 with TRBJ2-4; D uncertain. The CDR3 extends over 14 amino acids. Germline lookup yields CDR1 SGHVS and CDR2 FQNEAQ. V dropped 4 bases and J dropped 6 bases, with 13 bases sitting between them. The CDR3 loop is CASSSRQISNIQYF. Written as DNA, the CDR3 is TGTGCCAGCAGCTCACGACAAATTTCAAACATTCAGTACTTC. Looking up the rest from reference TRBV7-8 and TRBJ2-4 gives the full variable domain: GAGVSQSPRYKVAKRGQDVALRCDPISGHVSLFWYQQALGQGPEFLTYFQNEAQLDKSGLPSDRFFAERPEGSVSTLKIQRTQQEDSAVYLCASSSRQISNIQYFGAGTRLSVL.

This sequence joins TRBV6-6 and TRBJ2-3, with 11 nucleotides matching TRBD2. CDR3 length: 16 residues. CDR1 is MNHNY, CDR2 SVGAGI, per germline (reference sequence). V shed 6 bases and J 2 bases; nucleotides not matched to a gene: 7. The CDR3 here is CASRPLAGGPTDTQYF. CDR3 sequence (DNA): TGTGCCAGCAGGCCCCTAGCGGGGGGACCCACAGATACGCAGTATTTT.

This clonotype was recorded a few times. This rearrangement joins TRBV20-1 to TRBJ1-6; D call uncertain. V lost 0 bases to trimming and J lost 5 bases, with 11 bases between them. The CDR3 has 15 residues. CDR1 is DFQATT and CDR2 is SNEGSKA in the germline V gene (reference sequence). The CDR3 nucleotides read TGCAGTGCTAGAGATAAACAGTTCAATAATTCACCCCTCCACTTT. This translates into CSARDKQFNNSPLHF.

In this sample, this clonotype turned up a few times. This chain links TRBV20-1 with TRBJ2-1; D possibly corresponds to TRBD2 (6 bases). The germline gives CDR1 DFQATT, CDR2 SNEGSKA (reference sequence). Between the trimmed V and J ends, which lost 2 bases and 9 bases, there was a span of 26 bases. The CDR3 is made up of 17 amino acids. The CDR3 bases are TGCAGTGCTAGAATCTGGGCTAGCGCGATTTCGTTAGGTGAGCAGTTCTTC. It yields the protein CSARIWASAISLGEQFF.